This T cell receptor (beta chain) was sequenced in a study of T cells in localized non-small cell lung cancer. Study-level findings and limits: Greater blood T cell density accompanied longer overall survival.

The repertoire was sequenced with immunoSEQ multiplex PCR; TCRdb's copy has only in-frame clones and lacks some. The sample lists 20,000 to 25,000 clones; roughly 91% were seen once. Regarding this clone: Its antigen is not known.

The CDR3 extends over 16 amino acids. Between the trimmed V and J ends, which lost 4 bases and 0 bases, there was a span of 16 bases. CDR1 SGHAT and CDR2 FQDESV come from the germline V gene (reference sequence). The sequence came from a male donor at least 60 years old with stage I lung adenocarcinoma. This material consisted of peripheral blood, taken before any cancer treatment. The V call is TRBV11-1, the J call TRBJ2-7; a possible D gene is TRBD1 (6 bases). The CDR3 DNA sequence: TGTGCCAGCAGCTCGCGTGACAGGATGAGCTCCTACGAGCAGTACTTC. Its protein product is CASSSRDRMSSYEQYF.